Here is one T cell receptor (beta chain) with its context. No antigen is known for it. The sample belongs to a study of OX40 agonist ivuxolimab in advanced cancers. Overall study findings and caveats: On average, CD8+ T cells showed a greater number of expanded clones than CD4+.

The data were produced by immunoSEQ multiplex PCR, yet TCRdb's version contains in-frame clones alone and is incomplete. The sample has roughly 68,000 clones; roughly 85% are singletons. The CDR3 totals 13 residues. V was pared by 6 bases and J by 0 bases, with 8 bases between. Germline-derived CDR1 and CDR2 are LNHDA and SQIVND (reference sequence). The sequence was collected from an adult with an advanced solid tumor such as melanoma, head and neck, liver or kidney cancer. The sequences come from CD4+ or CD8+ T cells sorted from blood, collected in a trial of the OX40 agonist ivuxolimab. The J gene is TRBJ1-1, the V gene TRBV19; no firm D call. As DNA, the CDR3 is TGTGCCAGTAGGCGGACGGTGAACACTGAAGCTTTCTTT. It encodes CASRRTVNTEAFF.